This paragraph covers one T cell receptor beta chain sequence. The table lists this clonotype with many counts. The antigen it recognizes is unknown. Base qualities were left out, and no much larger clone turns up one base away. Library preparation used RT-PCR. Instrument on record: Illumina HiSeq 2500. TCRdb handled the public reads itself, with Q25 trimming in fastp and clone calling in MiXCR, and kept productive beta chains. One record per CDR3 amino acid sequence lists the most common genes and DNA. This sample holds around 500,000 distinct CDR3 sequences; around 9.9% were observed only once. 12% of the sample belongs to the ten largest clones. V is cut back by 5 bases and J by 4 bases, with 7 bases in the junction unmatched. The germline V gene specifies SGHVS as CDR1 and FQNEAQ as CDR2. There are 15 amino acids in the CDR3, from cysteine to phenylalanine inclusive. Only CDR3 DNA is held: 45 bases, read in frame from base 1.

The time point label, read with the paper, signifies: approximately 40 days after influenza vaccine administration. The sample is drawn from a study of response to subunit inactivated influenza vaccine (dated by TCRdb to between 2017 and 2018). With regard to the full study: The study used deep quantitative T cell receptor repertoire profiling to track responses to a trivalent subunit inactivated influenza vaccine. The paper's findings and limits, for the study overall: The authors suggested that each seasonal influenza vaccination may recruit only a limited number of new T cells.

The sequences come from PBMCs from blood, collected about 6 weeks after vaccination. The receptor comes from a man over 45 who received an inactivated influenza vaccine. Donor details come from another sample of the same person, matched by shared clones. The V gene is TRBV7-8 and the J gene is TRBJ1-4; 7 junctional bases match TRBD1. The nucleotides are TGTGCCAGCAGCGAGGGGGGACAGCTTAATGAAAAACTGTTTTTT. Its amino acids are CASSEGGQLNEKLFF.